This T cell receptor (beta chain) is drawn from a study of early T cells in non-severe SARS-CoV-2 infection. Each CDR3 protein gets one entry after TCRdb re-called the 5' RACE reads with MiXCR. The sample gives 24,000 or so distinct CDR3 sequences, around 5.8% of which show up once; 2.4% is in the top ten. With 5 bases removed from V and 0 bases from J, the gap between germline ends came to 8 bases. CDR3 size: 14 residues. Per germline, CDR1 SNHLY and CDR2 FYNNEI. Sequenced sample: whole blood. The chain is built from TRBV2 and TRBJ1-3; D is uncertain. This clonotype was obtained from an adult who was a healthcare worker with PCR-confirmed SARS-CoV-2 infection or an uninfected control (not recorded which). The CDR3 loop reads CASSQESSGNTIYF. For the CDR3, the DNA is TGTGCCAGCAGTCAGGAGAGCTCTGGAAACACCATATATTTT.